This TCR beta chain was sequenced in a study of shared clonotypes between healthy human individuals. Study in general: Sampling drew on donors who were a couple of women and a few men aged 18 to 49.

This CDR3 comprises 16 residues. From germline, CDR1 is MNHNY and CDR2 SVGAGI (reference sequence). V was clipped by 6 bases and J by 1 base; unmatched bases: 11. On this clone itself: The target antigen is unknown.

Overall study results and limits: It was the non-shared clonotypes that had lower generation probabilities than clonotypes shared by all four donors. Between several donors, naive CD4 clonotypes were shared at a level of about 5%.

Repertoires were generated with immunoSEQ multiplex PCR, while TCRdb's copy carries only in-frame clones and drops some. The sample has over 1.4 million clones, roughly 95% seen once; the top ten hold 0.95% to 1.5%. This clonotype was sampled from a man under 40 in good health. The sequencing input was naive CD4+ T cells sorted from blood. Subset meaning: CD45RA+ positively selected. The chain couples TRBV6-6 to TRBJ2-7; the match to TRBD2 covers 8 bases. The CDR3 reads CASSDRHGLASYEQYF. The CDR3 region has the DNA TGTGCCAGCAGCGACAGACATGGACTAGCTTCCTACGAGCAGTACTTC.